A selection of T cell receptor beta chains follows, all from one sample in a study of cytomegalovirus exposure and HLA in healthy donors. Here immunoSEQ multiplex PCR was the method, and the copy in TCRdb shows in-frame clones only, minus some. Of 95,000 to 150,000 clones listed, 70% to 80% are singletons. Input material: PBMCs. The receptor source for this set is a woman between 35 and 50 years old in good health and CMV-seropositive. Each CDR3 is given with its conserved first and last residue. Fields, in order: clone size, V gene, J gene, D gene, CDR3 protein, CDR3 DNA. A D gene is named only where the DNA matches it firmly. Only some rows state a clone size, as once, few, many or a class for expanded clones.

few	TRBV15	TRBJ2-1	TRBD2	CATSRVGLAGGPGYNEQFF	TGTGCCACCAGCAGAGTGGGACTAGCGGGAGGGCCCGGCTACAATGAGCAGTTCTTC
.	TRBV7-3	TRBJ2-2	.	CASSLMQGGTGELFF	TGTGCCAGCAGCTTAATGCAGGGGGGCACCGGGGAGCTGTTTTTT
once	TRBV27	TRBJ1-2	TRBD1	CASSSGQGRNYGYTF	TGTGCCAGCAGTTCAGGACAGGGAAGGAACTATGGCTACACCTTC
.	TRBV7-9	TRBJ1-2	.	CASSLSGLVYGYTF	TGTGCCAGCAGCTTGAGCGGATTAGTCTATGGCTACACCTTC
.	TRBV7-9	TRBJ2-6	.	CAIRSGANVLTF	TGTGCCATTCGCTCTGGGGCCAACGTCCTGACTTTC
.	TRBV11-2	TRBJ2-7	.	CASSATLEGGYEQYF	TGTGCCAGCAGCGCGACGTTAGAAGGAGGCTACGAGCAGTACTTC
.	TRBV29-1	TRBJ2-1	.	CSVEGLVPSQYNEQFF	TGCAGCGTTGAAGGCTTAGTCCCCTCTCAATACAATGAGCAGTTCTTC
.	TRBV6-1	TRBJ2-6	.	CASSERYPRANVLTF	TGTGCCAGCAGTGAACGGTACCCCAGGGCCAACGTCCTGACTTTC
.	TRBV19	TRBJ2-5	TRBD1	CASSVTGGRETQYF	TGTGCCAGTAGTGTCACAGGGGGACGGGAGACCCAGTACTTC
.	TRBV7-9	TRBJ2-7	TRBD2	CASSLAASGGQYEQYF	TGTGCCAGCAGCTTAGCGGCTAGCGGGGGGCAATACGAGCAGTACTTC
.	TRBV2	TRBJ1-2	TRBD1	CASSARGQGSLGYGYTF	TGTGCCAGCAGTGCTAGGGGACAGGGAAGTTTGGGCTATGGCTACACCTTC
.	TRBV6-1	TRBJ1-1	TRBD1	CASSKTGADTEAFF	TGTGCCAGCAGTAAGACAGGGGCTGACACTGAAGCTTTCTTT
.	TRBV5-1	TRBJ2-1	TRBD2	CASSLEGPGLAGNEQFF	TGCGCCAGCAGCTTGGAAGGCCCTGGTCTAGCGGGAAATGAGCAGTTCTTC
.	TRBV6-5	TRBJ1-5	.	CATRGIGIGNQPQHF	TGTGCCACTAGGGGTATAGGTATCGGCAATCAGCCCCAGCATTTT
.	TRBV11-1	TRBJ2-7	.	CASSLAGSETYEQYF	TGTGCCAGCAGCTTAGCCGGGTCCGAGACCTACGAGCAGTACTTC
.	TRBV7-9	TRBJ1-1	.	CASSLLTVNTEAFF	TGTGCCAGCAGCTTGTTGACAGTCAACACTGAAGCTTTCTTT
.	TRBV30	TRBJ2-3	TRBD2	CAWSSGLATDTQYF	TGTGCCTGGAGTTCCGGACTAGCAACAGATACGCAGTATTTT
.	TRBV14	TRBJ2-7	.	CASSLNRDHEQYF	TGTGCCAGCAGCTTGAACAGGGACCACGAGCAGTACTTC
.	TRBV5-1	TRBJ2-7	.	CASSFGIGYEQYF	TGCGCCAGCAGCTTCGGGATAGGGTACGAGCAGTACTTC
.	TRBV27	TRBJ1-6	.	CASTSSYNSPLHF	TGTGCCAGCACGAGCTCCTATAATTCACCCCTCCACTTT
.	TRBV25-1	TRBJ2-7	.	CASSEYGSVRVHEQYF	TGTGCCAGCAGTGAATACGGGAGCGTCAGGGTCCACGAGCAGTACTTC
once	TRBV21-1	TRBJ2-3	.	CASPGLAGPLGDTQYF	TGTGCCAGCCCCGGACTAGCGGGGCCCCTAGGAGATACGCAGTATTTT
few	TRBV19	TRBJ1-1	.	CASKGQGWWGNTEAFF	TGTGCCAGTAAGGGTCAGGGATGGTGGGGGAACACTGAAGCTTTCTTT
.	TRBV29-1	TRBJ2-1	TRBD2	CSVETSGVNEQFF	TGCAGCGTTGAGACGAGCGGGGTCAATGAGCAGTTCTTC
.	TRBV19	TRBJ2-5	.	CASSIARGGPQETQYF	TGTGCCAGTAGTATAGCACGCGGGGGCCCTCAAGAGACCCAGTACTTC
.	TRBV7-6	TRBJ1-5	.	CASSLRAAGVGQPQHF	TGTGCCAGCAGCTTACGAGCGGCAGGGGTAGGTCAGCCCCAGCATTTT
.	TRBV9	TRBJ2-1	TRBD2	CASSFRTSGGAYNEQFF	TGTGCCAGCAGCTTCCGGACTAGCGGGGGGGCGTACAATGAGCAGTTCTTC
.	TRBV5-1	TRBJ2-3	TRBD2	CASSGLEEFTDTQYF	TGCGCCAGCAGCGGACTAGAGGAATTCACAGATACGCAGTATTTT
.	TRBV5-1	TRBJ1-2	.	CASSLAGRSTYTF	TGCGCCAGCAGCTTGGCAGGGAGGAGTACCTACACCTTC
.	TRBV6-5	TRBJ2-1	.	CASSSRRGFSYNEQFF	TGTGCCAGCAGTTCGAGACGGGGGTTCTCCTACAATGAGCAGTTCTTC
few	TRBV18	TRBJ2-4	.	CASSENRVGAKNIQYF	TGTGCCAGCTCAGAGAACAGGGTCGGAGCCAAAAACATTCAGTACTTC
.	TRBV5-3	TRBJ1-2	TRBD1	CARIWTGGFGYTF	TGTGCCAGAATCTGGACAGGGGGCTTTGGCTACACCTTC
.	TRBV10-3	TRBJ2-1	.	CAINGGGNNEQFF	TGTGCCATCAATGGGGGGGGCAACAATGAGCAGTTCTTC
once	TRBV7-8	TRBJ2-7	TRBD1	CASSLSGQGYEQYF	TGTGCCAGCAGCTTATCGGGACAGGGCTACGAGCAGTACTTC
.	TRBV2	TRBJ2-7	TRBD2	CASSDLAGANLYEQYF	TGTGCCAGCAGTGACCTAGCGGGGGCTAATCTCTACGAGCAGTACTTC